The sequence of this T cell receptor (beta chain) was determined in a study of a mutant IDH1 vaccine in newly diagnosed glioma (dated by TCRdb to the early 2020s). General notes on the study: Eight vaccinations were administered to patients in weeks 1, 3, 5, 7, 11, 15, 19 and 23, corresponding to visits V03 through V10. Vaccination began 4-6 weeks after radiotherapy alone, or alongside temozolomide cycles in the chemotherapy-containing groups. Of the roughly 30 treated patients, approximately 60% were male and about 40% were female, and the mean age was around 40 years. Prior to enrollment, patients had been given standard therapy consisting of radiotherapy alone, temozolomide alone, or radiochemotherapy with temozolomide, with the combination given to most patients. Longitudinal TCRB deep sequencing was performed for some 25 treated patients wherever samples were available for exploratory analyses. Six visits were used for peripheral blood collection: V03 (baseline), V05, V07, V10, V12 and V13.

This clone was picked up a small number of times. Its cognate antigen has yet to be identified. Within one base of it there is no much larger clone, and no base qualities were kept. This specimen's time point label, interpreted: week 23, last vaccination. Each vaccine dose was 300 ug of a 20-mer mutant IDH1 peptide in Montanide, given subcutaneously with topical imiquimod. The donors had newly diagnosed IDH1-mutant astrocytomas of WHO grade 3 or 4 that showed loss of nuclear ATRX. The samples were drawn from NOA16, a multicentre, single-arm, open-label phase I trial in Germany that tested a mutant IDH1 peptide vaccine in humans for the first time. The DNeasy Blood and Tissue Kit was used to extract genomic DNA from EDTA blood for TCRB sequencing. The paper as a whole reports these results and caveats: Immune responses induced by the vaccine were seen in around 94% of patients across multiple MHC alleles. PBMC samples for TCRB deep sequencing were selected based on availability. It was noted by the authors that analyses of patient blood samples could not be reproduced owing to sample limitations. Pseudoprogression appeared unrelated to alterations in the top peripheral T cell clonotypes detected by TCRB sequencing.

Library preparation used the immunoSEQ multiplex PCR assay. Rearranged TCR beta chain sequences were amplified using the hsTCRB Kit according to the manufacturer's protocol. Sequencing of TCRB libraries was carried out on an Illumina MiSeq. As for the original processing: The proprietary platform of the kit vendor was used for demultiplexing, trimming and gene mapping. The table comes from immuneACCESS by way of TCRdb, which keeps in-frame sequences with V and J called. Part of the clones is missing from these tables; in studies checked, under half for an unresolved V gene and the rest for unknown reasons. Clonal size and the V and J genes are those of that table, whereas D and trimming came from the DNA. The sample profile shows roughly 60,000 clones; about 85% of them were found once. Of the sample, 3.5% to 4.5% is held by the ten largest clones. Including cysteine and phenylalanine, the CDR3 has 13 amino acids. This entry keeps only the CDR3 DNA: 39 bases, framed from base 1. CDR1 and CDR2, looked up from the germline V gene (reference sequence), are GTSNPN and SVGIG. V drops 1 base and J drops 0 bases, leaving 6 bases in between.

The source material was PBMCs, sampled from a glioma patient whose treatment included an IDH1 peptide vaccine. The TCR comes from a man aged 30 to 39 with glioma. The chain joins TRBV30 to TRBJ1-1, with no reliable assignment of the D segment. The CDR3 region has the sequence CAWSEGLNTEAFF. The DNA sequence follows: TGTGCCTGGAGTGAGGGTCTGAACACTGAAGCTTTCTTT.